These 10 T cell receptor beta chains came from one sample sequenced in a study of technical replicates of blood from a handful of donors (TCRdb year 2017). Receptor libraries were prepared by the immunoSEQ multiplex PCR assay. Held by TCRdb, this immuneACCESS table contains in-frame sequences only and omits some clones. Under half of the omission traces to an unresolved V gene where checked; the cause of the rest is unknown. This sample has under 95,000 clones in its table, and 94% of those were observed once. Roughly 0.25% of the sample is in the top ten clones. The specimen was T cells isolated from PBMCs. These receptors were obtained from a human donor in good health.

The CDR3 region is CSADSQWATDTQYF. The CDR3, as DNA: TGCAGCGCGGACAGCCAGTGGGCCACAGATACGCAGTATTTT. The rearrangement links TRBV29-1 to TRBJ2-3, with D perhaps TRBD1 (6 bases). The germline V gene encodes CDR1 SQVTM and CDR2 ANQGSEA. The CDR3 is 14 residues long. The V end lost 7 bases, the J end lost 2 bases, and 16 bases lay between the germline ends.

The J gene is TRBJ2-7, the V gene TRBV28, with 11 nucleotides matching TRBD2. With 4 bases clipped from V and 2 bases from J, the junction kept 4 bases outside the gene matches. Per germline, CDR1 MDHEN and CDR2 SYDVKM. The CDR3 consists of 15 residues. CDR3 bases: TGTGCCAGCAGTTCCCTAGCGGGAGGTGCCTACGAGCAGTACTTC. It translates to CASSSLAGGAYEQYF.

The chain recombines TRBV6-5 with TRBJ1-1; TRBD1 might be the D (6 bases). Germline CDR1 and CDR2: MNHEY and SVGAGI. This CDR3 is built from 13 residues. V was pared by 7 bases and J by 6 bases, with 15 bases between. Here the CDR3 DNA reads TGTGCCAGCAACGAAAGAACAGGGCCTGAAGCTTTCTTT. It yields the protein CASNERTGPEAFF.

The chain recombines TRBV7-3 with TRBJ1-2; a weak D match, TRBD1 (6 bases). The CDR3 is 17 residues long. Looked up from germline, CDR1 is SGHTA and CDR2 is FQGTGA. V was trimmed by 1 base and J by 0 bases, leaving 15 bases between them. The DNA of the CDR3 is TGTGCCAGCAGCTTAAGAGGGGGGGGCAGTTCTAACTATGGCTACACCTTC. As protein: CASSLRGGGSSNYGYTF.

The chain has TRBV4-2 and TRBJ2-7; 7 bases are a match to TRBD1. CDR3 length equals 16 residues. The junction had 8 bases not matched to a gene; V was cut back by 3 bases and J by 0 bases. Germline V gene data show CDR1 as LGHNA and CDR2 as YNFKEQ. The CDR3 spells CASSHQDRRDSYEQYF. The CDR3 coding sequence is TGTGCCAGCAGCCACCAGGACAGGCGAGACTCCTACGAGCAGTACTTC.

The chain uses TRBV11-2 and TRBJ2-4, with unresolved D. This CDR3 comprises 13 residues. Trimming removed 10 bases at V and 0 bases at J, with 10 bases between. Germline CDR1 reads SGHAT; CDR2 reads FQNNGV. The chain's CDR3 is CATSSIAKNIQYF. The CDR3 DNA is TGTGCCACCAGTTCCATAGCCAAAAACATTCAGTACTTC.

The chain is built from TRBV2 and TRBJ1-1; D gene ambiguous. Per the germline V gene, CDR1 is SNHLY and CDR2 is FYNNEI. This CDR3 region has 11 residues. V was cut by 6 bases and J by 11 bases, with 13 bases left in between. The CDR3 sequence: CASSLQTDAFF. CDR3 DNA: TGTGCCAGCAGCTTACAAACAGACGCTTTCTTT.

This sequence joins TRBV7-8 and TRBJ1-6; D is unresolved. Trimming left V 4 bases short and J 7 bases short, with 8 bases between. Germline CDR1 SGHVS, CDR2 FQNEAQ. The CDR3 runs to 13 residues. CDR3 nucleotide sequence: TGTGCCAGCAGCTCATCGGAGAATTCACCCCTCCACTTT. Its translation: CASSSSENSPLHF. The full variable domain, completed using reference TRBV7-8 and TRBJ1-6, is GAGVSQSPRYKVAKRGQDVALRCDPISGHVSLFWYQQALGQGPEFLTYFQNEAQLDKSGLPSDRFFAERPEGSVSTLKIQRTQQEDSAVYLCASSSSENSPLHFGNGTRLTVT.

This clone is medium-sized (0.01 to 0.1%) within its sample. V is TRBV4-1 and J is TRBJ1-1; D is possibly TRBD1 (6 bases). Trimming removed 5 bases at V and 2 bases at J, with 12 bases between. This CDR3 spans 14 amino acids. Germline CDR1 reads MGHRA; CDR2 reads YSYEKL. CDR3 DNA sequence: TGCGCCAGCAGCGGACGGACAGAAAACACTGAAGCTTTCTTT. Amino acid sequence: CASSGRTENTEAFF.

The V and J genes are TRBV9 and TRBJ1-4; D is uncertain. CDR3 length: 15 amino acids. Between the trimmed V and J ends, which lost 1 base and 5 bases, there was a span of 12 bases. Germline assignment: CDR1 SGDLS and CDR2 YYNGEE. The CDR3 is CASSVFIGENEKLFF. CDR3 bases: TGTGCCAGCAGCGTATTTATAGGAGAGAATGAAAAACTGTTTTTT.